The 30 T cell receptor beta chains below were found in one sample sequenced in a study of T cell responses to AZD1222 COVID-19 vaccine. Sequencing was performed with immunoSEQ multiplex PCR; in TCRdb, only in-frame clones are kept and a portion is missing. Here the sample spans 150,000 to 200,000 clones, 87% being singletons. This sample comprised peripheral blood, obtained on day 0 of AZD1222 vaccination. The receptors originated from an adult in good health.

This chain connects TRBV7-2 to TRBJ1-6; the D is unclear. CDR3 size: 16 residues. Looked up from germline, CDR1 is SGHTA and CDR2 is FQGNSA. V dropped 4 bases and J dropped 4 bases, with 14 bases sitting between them. CDR3 nucleotide sequence: TGTGCCAGCAGCTCTCTACCCGAAGGGTATAATTCACCCCTCCACTTT. It codes for CASSSLPEGYNSPLHF. Filled out from reference TRBV7-2 and TRBJ1-6, the complete variable domain reads GAGVSQSPSNKVTEKGKDVELRCDPISGHTALYWYRQSLGQGLEFLIYFQGNSAPDKSGLPSDRFSAERTGGSVSTLTIQRTQQEDSAVYLCASSSLPEGYNSPLHFGNGTRLTVT.

V gene TRBV29-1 combines with J gene TRBJ2-2; 11 bases match TRBD2. The germline V gene encodes CDR1 SQVTM and CDR2 ANQGSEA. The CDR3 length is 17 residues. Germline trimming cut 6 bases from V and 6 bases from J; bases unmatched to any gene: 15. For the CDR3, the DNA is TGCAGCGTGCGACAGGGGGTAGCGGGAGGGCATCCCGGGGAGCTGTTTTTT. It specifies CSVRQGVAGGHPGELFF.

The gene calls are TRBV5-1 and TRBJ2-2; possible D gene TRBD1, 7 bases. V shed 0 bases and J shed 6 bases, with 21 bases lying between them. The length of the CDR3 is 18 residues. Germline CDR1 reads SGHRS; CDR2 reads YFSETQ. CDR3 protein: CASSLEEGAPFLSGELFF. The CDR3 DNA follows: TGCGCCAGCAGCTTGGAGGAGGGGGCGCCGTTTCTCTCCGGGGAGCTGTTTTTT. Full variable domain (missing parts from reference TRBV5-1 and TRBJ2-2): KAGVTQTPRYLIKTRGQQVTLSCSPISGHRSVSWYQQTPGQGLQFLFEYFSETQRNKGNFPGRFSGRQFSNSRSEMNVSTLELGDSALYLCASSLEEGAPFLSGELFFGEGSRLTVL.

V and J are TRBV30 and TRBJ2-7; possible D gene TRBD2, 5 bases. Germline CDR1 is GTSNPN and CDR2 is SVGIG (reference sequence). V lost 2 bases to trimming and J lost 3 bases, with 14 bases between them. The CDR3 has 14 amino acids. CDR3 nucleotide sequence: TGTGCCTGGAGTCCGAGGGCGCGCCTCTACGAGCAGTACTTC. It codes for CAWSPRARLYEQYF.

The chain carries TRBV29-1 and TRBJ1-1; D is undetermined. Germline CDR1 reads SQVTM; CDR2 reads ANQGSEA. The CDR3 covers 14 residues. V was cut by 7 bases and J by 8 bases, with 23 bases left in between. CDR3 sequence (DNA): TGCAGCGCAAGAGCGGGGTCTTCCCGCCCCGAAGCTTTCTTT. As protein: CSARAGSSRPEAFF.

As DNA, the CDR3 is TGTGCCAGTAGTCCCTCTCTGGGGAATCAAGAGACCCAGTACTTC. Protein sequence: CASSPSLGNQETQYF. The chain links TRBV19 to TRBJ2-5; no firm D call. Germline V CDR1 and CDR2: LNHDA, SQIVND (reference sequence). This CDR3 has 15 residues. V lost 5 bases, J lost 2 bases, and 15 bases lay in between.

This rearrangement joins TRBV25-1 to TRBJ2-3; 12 bases match TRBD1. The CDR3 is 15 residues long. Germline loops: CDR1 MGHDK, CDR2 SYGVNS. The J segment lost 4 bases and the V segment lost 3 bases, leaving 2 bases of the junction unmatched. The chain's CDR3 is CASSDGTGGPDTQYF. The CDR3 DNA sequence: TGTGCCAGCAGTGACGGGACAGGGGGCCCAGATACGCAGTATTTT.

The CDR3 loop reads CASSSGTAYGYTF. The CDR3 DNA sequence: TGTGCCAGCAGCTCCGGGACAGCCTATGGCTACACCTTC. The chain is built from TRBV7-3 and TRBJ1-2; 7 nucleotides agree with TRBD1. CDR3 length equals 13 residues. Germline CDR1 SGHTA, CDR2 FQGTGA. V trimming: 4 bases; J trimming: 4 bases; junction bases outside the gene matches: 3.

The chain joins TRBV27 to TRBJ2-2; D might be TRBD1 (6 bases). The CDR3 spans 14 residues. The germline V and J ends were trimmed by 7 bases and 8 bases, with 17 bases remaining between them. Germline CDR1 reads MNHEY; CDR2 reads SMNVEV (reference sequence). CDR3 sequence reads: CASNRGWGTGELFF. The DNA for the CDR3 is TGTGCCAGCAATCGAGGATGGGGGACAGGGGAGCTGTTTTTT.

The gene calls are TRBV5-1 and TRBJ2-3; D is undetermined. This CDR3 is 13 amino acids long. Germline CDR1 reads SGHRS; CDR2 reads YFSETQ. V shed 4 bases and J shed 1 base, with 7 bases lying between them. Here the CDR3 reads CASSLGGTDTQYF. CDR3 DNA sequence: TGCGCCAGCAGCCTAGGAGGCACAGATACGCAGTATTTT.

The chain employs TRBV3-1 (or the pseudogene TRBV3-2) and TRBJ2-4; perhaps D is TRBD1 or TRBD2 (6 bases each). CDR3 length equals 14 residues. Germline V gene data show CDR1 as LGHDT and CDR2 as YNNKEL (reference sequence). Trimming took 1 base from V and 6 from J, leaving 10 bases between them. CDR3 sequence: CASSQGGARNIQYF. CDR3 nucleotide sequence: TGTGCCAGCAGCCAAGGGGGGGCGAGAAACATTCAGTACTTC.

The count of this clone is one. This chain uses TRBV30 with TRBJ1-1; tentatively, D is TRBD1 (5 bases). CDR1 GTSNPN and CDR2 SVGIG come from the germline V gene (reference sequence). CDR3 length equals 13 residues. Trimming left V 4 bases short and J 3 bases short, with 12 bases between. CDR3 DNA sequence: TGTGCCTGGACCAACGGGGACTACACTGAAGCTTTCTTT. The encoded protein is CAWTNGDYTEAFF.

The J gene is TRBJ2-7, the V gene TRBV7-2, with D unclear. Germline assignment: CDR1 SGHTA and CDR2 FQGNSA. Trimming cost V 5 bases and J 4 bases, with 15 bases left between them. The CDR3 has 14 amino acids. CDR3 bases: TGTGCCAGCAGCCCTATAAACGACCCTTACGAGCAGTACTTC. This codes for CASSPINDPYEQYF.

V gene TRBV19 combines with J gene TRBJ2-1; 8 nucleotides agree with TRBD2. The CDR3 is made up of 16 amino acids. Trimming removed 1 base from V and 3 bases from J; junction bases left unmatched: 5. Per the germline V gene, CDR1 is LNHDA and CDR2 is SQIVND (reference sequence). The CDR3 region has the DNA TGTGCCAGTAGTATAGCAGTCGGGAGGGTCTACAATGAGCAGTTCTTC. Protein product: CASSIAVGRVYNEQFF.

This chain connects TRBV6-5 to TRBJ2-7, with D unclear. Germline assignment: CDR1 MNHEY and CDR2 SVGAGI. The ends were cut back, 8 bases at V and 0 bases at J, with 14 bases in the middle. This CDR3 has 14 amino acids. The CDR3 here is CASGPGPRSYEQYF. The CDR3, as DNA: TGTGCCAGCGGTCCCGGCCCCCGCTCCTACGAGCAGTACTTC.

The rearrangement links TRBV11-2 to TRBJ1-1; D is unresolved. Trimming took 4 bases from V and 4 from J, leaving 16 bases between them. In germline, CDR1 is SGHAT, CDR2 FQNNGV. The CDR3 runs to 15 residues. CDR3 sequence (DNA): TGTGCCAGCAGCTCAATGAACCCTAGGAGCACTGAAGCTTTCTTT. Translating gives CASSSMNPRSTEAFF. Looking up the rest from reference TRBV11-2 and TRBJ1-1 gives the full variable domain: EAGVAQSPRYKIIEKRQSVAFWCNPISGHATLYWYQQILGQGPKLLIQFQNNGVVDDSQLPKDRFSAERLKGVDSTLKIQPAKLEDSAVYLCASSSMNPRSTEAFFGQGTRLTVV.

J is TRBJ2-7 and V is TRBV30; no clear D gene. The CDR3 spans 10 residues. Trimming removed 0 bases at V and 6 bases at J, with 3 bases between. In germline, CDR1 is GTSNPN, CDR2 SVGIG (reference sequence). In nucleotides, the CDR3 is TGTGCCTGGAGTGTCGGCGAGCAGTACTTC. It codes for CAWSVGEQYF.

Turning to this clone: Mismatch with germline at one junction end may stem from a read error. The chain has TRBV5-1 and TRBJ2-7; 9 bases map to TRBD1. In germline, CDR1 is SGHRS, CDR2 YFSETQ. This CDR3 comprises 13 residues. The DNA for the CDR3 is TGCGCCAGCAGCACTCAGCCGGGACAGGGTTTACACTTC. Protein sequence: CASSTQPGQGLHF.

V is TRBV11-2 and J is TRBJ2-1; 9 positions agree with TRBD2. The CDR3 has 14 amino acids. The V gene end was trimmed by 1 base and the J gene end by 9 bases; junction bases not matched to a gene: 4. In germline, CDR1 is SGHAT, CDR2 FQNNGV. The CDR3 protein is CASSLVLAGIEQFF. The CDR3 coding sequence is TGTGCCAGCAGCTTAGTTCTAGCGGGAATTGAGCAGTTCTTC.

The V and J genes are TRBV7-8 and TRBJ1-1; 8 nucleotides align to TRBD1. V shed 5 bases, J shed 2 bases, and the junction held 7 bases outside the gene matches. CDR1 is SGHVS and CDR2 is FQNEAQ in the germline V gene. The length of the CDR3 is 15 residues. CDR3 in DNA: TGTGCCAGCAGCAACTGGGGGACAGGTAACACTGAAGCTTTCTTT. Amino acids: CASSNWGTGNTEAFF.

The chain is built from TRBV2 and TRBJ1-1, with 7 bases aligning to TRBD1. Unmatched junction bases numbered 8, after V lost 3 bases and J lost 4 bases. Germline V gene data show CDR1 as SNHLY and CDR2 as FYNNEI. CDR3 length: 15 residues. The CDR3 DNA is TGTGCCAGCAGTGAGGGACAGATTAGCGGCACTGAAGCTTTCTTT. It codes for CASSEGQISGTEAFF.

The J gene is TRBJ1-5, the V gene TRBV5-1; D is perhaps TRBD1 (5 bases). Germline-derived CDR1 and CDR2 are SGHRS and YFSETQ. This CDR3 is 14 amino acids long. V was shortened by 2 bases and J by 7 bases, with 13 bases between the two germline ends. The CDR3 coding sequence is TGCGCCAGCAGCTTAGGGGAACAGAAACAGCCCCAGCATTTT. Protein: CASSLGEQKQPQHF.

The rearrangement joins TRBV7-3 to TRBJ1-5, with D possibly being TRBD1 (5 bases). Germline V gene sequence: CDR1 SGHTA, CDR2 FQGTGA. V dropped 4 bases and J dropped 6 bases, with 10 bases sitting between them. The CDR3 consists of 13 residues. In nucleotides, the CDR3 is TGTGCCAGCAGCTCCTGGGGGGGTCAGCCCCAGCATTTT. Encoded protein: CASSSWGGQPQHF.

The chain employs TRBV15 and TRBJ2-2; 9 positions agree with TRBD1. Germline V gene data show CDR1 as LNHNV and CDR2 as YYDKDF (reference sequence). There are 16 residues in the CDR3. The junction had 5 bases not matched to a gene; V was cut back by 3 bases and J by 3 bases. CDR3 residues: CATSSPGQGHTGELFF. The CDR3 nucleotides read TGTGCCACCAGCAGCCCGGGACAGGGTCACACCGGGGAGCTGTTTTTT.

DNA of the CDR3: TGTGCCAGCAGTGCCGAAACACTAGCGGGAGTTTTATACGAGCAGTACTTC. This encodes CASSAETLAGVLYEQYF. The chain is built from TRBV28 and TRBJ2-7, with 11 bases identical to TRBD2. Germline V lookup: CDR1 MDHEN, CDR2 SYDVKM. The CDR3 totals 17 residues. The junction had 13 bases not matched to a gene; V was cut back by 5 bases and J by 4 bases.

The chain links TRBV19 to TRBJ1-2; 10 nucleotides match TRBD1. The V and J ends lost 7 bases and 11 bases, in that order; junction bases with no gene match: 10. Germline V gene lookup returns CDR1 LNHDA and CDR2 SQIVND (reference sequence). This CDR3 has 13 amino acids. In DNA form, the CDR3 reads TGTGCCAGTAAGGAGGGACAGGGGATTTGGTACACCTTC. Amino acids: CASKEGQGIWYTF. Together with reference TRBV19 and TRBJ1-2, the CDR3 gives the full variable domain: DGGITQSPKYLFRKEGQNVTLSCEQNLNHDAMYWYRQDPGQGLRLIYYSQIVNDFQKGDIAEGYSVSREKKESFPLTVTSAQKNPTAFYLCASKEGQGIWYTFGSGTRLTVV.

The rearrangement links TRBV11-2 to TRBJ2-1; 7 positions match TRBD2. This CDR3 contains 14 residues. From germline, CDR1 is SGHAT and CDR2 FQNNGV. With V trimmed by 3 bases and J by 8 bases, 7 bases remained unmatched. The chain's CDR3 is CASSFAGVRYEQFF. CDR3 nucleotide sequence: TGTGCCAGCAGCTTCGCGGGAGTAAGGTATGAGCAGTTCTTC.

The V gene is TRBV30, the J gene TRBJ1-2; the match to TRBD1 covers 10 bases. The CDR3 is made up of 18 amino acids. V lost 2 bases, J lost 5 bases, and 17 bases stayed unmatched. Looked up from germline, CDR1 is GTSNPN and CDR2 is SVGIG (reference sequence). CDR3 bases: TGTGCCTGGAGTCTCAAATCCCCCGGGGACAGGGGAGGGTATGGCTACACCTTC. Translated, it gives CAWSLKSPGDRGGYGYTF. The variable domain in full, completed from reference TRBV30 and TRBJ1-2, reads SQTIHQWPATLVQPVGSPLSLECTVEGTSNPNLYWYRQAAGRGLQLLFYSVGIGQISSEVPQNLSASRPQDRQFILSSKKLLLSDSGFYLCAWSLKSPGDRGGYGYTFGSGTRLTVV.

The V and J genes are TRBV19 and TRBJ1-1; D not resolved. Trimming pared 4 bases from V and 4 bases from J, leaving 13 bases between. The CDR3 loop spans 14 amino acids. CDR1 LNHDA and CDR2 SQIVND come from the germline V gene (reference sequence). CDR3 bases: TGTGCCAGTAGTAAAAGGGAGAAGGGCACTGAAGCTTTCTTT. Translated, it gives CASSKREKGTEAFF.

This clone was observed a single time. The J gene is TRBJ1-1, the V gene TRBV7-3; the D gene is possibly TRBD1 (6 bases). Looked up from germline, CDR1 is SGHTA and CDR2 is FQGTGA. The CDR3 consists of 13 residues. The V end lost 5 bases, the J end lost 5 bases, and 12 bases lay between the germline ends. The chain's CDR3 is CASSRRTETEAFF. The CDR3 bases are TGTGCCAGCAGCCGACGGACAGAAACTGAAGCTTTCTTT.